This entry is about one T cell receptor (beta chain). Germline values: CDR1 SGHTA, CDR2 FQGNSA. V dropped 5 bases and J dropped 5; count of bases not matched to a gene: 10. The CDR3 runs 15 residues. Clones were read by immunoSEQ multiplex PCR, and TCRdb kept only the in-frame ones, dropping some. The data contain 110,000 to 150,000 clones, approximately 87% of them seen just once; the ten biggest clones take up under 25%. Time point of the sample: baseline pretreatment blood. Regarding treatment: 15 Gy SBRT to primary tumor, nephrectomy 4 weeks later. This record belongs to a study of radiation and T cells in renal cell carcinoma.

The source material was blood, sampled from a patient whose treatment included radiotherapy and nephrectomy. This TCR came from a woman aged 50 to 60 with renal cell carcinoma. The chain recombines TRBV7-2 with TRBJ2-5, with 8 bases identical to TRBD1. The DNA of the CDR3 is TGTGCCAGCAGCCCCCAGACAGGGGAAGGGGAGACCCAGTACTTC. Protein product: CASSPQTGEGETQYF.